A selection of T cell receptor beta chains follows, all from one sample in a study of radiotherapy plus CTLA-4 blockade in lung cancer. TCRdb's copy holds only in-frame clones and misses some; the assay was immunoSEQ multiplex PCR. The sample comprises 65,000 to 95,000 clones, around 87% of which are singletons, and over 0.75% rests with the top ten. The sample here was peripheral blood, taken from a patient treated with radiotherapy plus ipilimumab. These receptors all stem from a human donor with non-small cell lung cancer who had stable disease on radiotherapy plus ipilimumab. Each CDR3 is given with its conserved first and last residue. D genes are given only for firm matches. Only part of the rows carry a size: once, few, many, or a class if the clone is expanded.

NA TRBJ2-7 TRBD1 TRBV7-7 TGTGCCAGCAGCTCACAGGGGGGTGAGCAGTACTTC CASSSQGGEQYF
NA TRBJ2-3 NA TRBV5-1 TGCGCCAGCAGCCTGAAAGGGTTGAAGCAGTATTTT CASSLKGLKQYF
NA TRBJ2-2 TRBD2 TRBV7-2 TGTGCCAGCAGCTCTCTCTCAACGCTAGCGGGGGGAAACACCGGGGAGCTGTTTTTT CASSSLSTLAGGNTGELFF
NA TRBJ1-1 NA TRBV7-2 TGTGCCAGCAGCGCACGCGGGGGGGGGAACACTGAAGCTTTCTTT CASSARGGGNTEAFF
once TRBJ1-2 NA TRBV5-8 TGTGCCAGCAGCTTGAGGGACGGTGGGGACTATGGCTACACCTTC CASSLRDGGDYGYTF
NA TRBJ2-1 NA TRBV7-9 TGTGCCAGCAGCTTAGCAGGTTCCTACAATGAGCAGTTCTTC CASSLAGSYNEQFF
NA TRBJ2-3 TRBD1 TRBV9 TGTGCCAGCAGCGCCGAGGAGGGACAGGGATTCATCACAGATACGCAGTATTTT CASSAEEGQGFITDTQYF
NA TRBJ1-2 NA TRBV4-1 TGCGCCAGCAGCCAAGTATCCGGCGCTAACTATGGCTACACCTTC CASSQVSGANYGYTF
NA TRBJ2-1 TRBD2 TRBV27 TGTGCCAGCAGTGCCTCCCTAGCGGGAGGGCGCAATGAGCAGTTCTTC CASSASLAGGRNEQFF
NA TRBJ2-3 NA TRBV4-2 TGTGCCAGCAGCCAAGTAAACTCTCTCACAGATACGCAGTATTTT CASSQVNSLTDTQYF
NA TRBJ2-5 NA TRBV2 TGTGCCAGCAGTGAATATGGGTGGGCAGCGGAAGAGACCCAGTACTTC CASSEYGWAAEETQYF
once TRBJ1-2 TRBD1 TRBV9 TGTGCCAGCAGCGAGGGGACAGGGAAATATGGCTACACCTTC CASSEGTGKYGYTF
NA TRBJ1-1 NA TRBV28 TGTGCCAGCAGTTTAGAACCATCGGGCACTGAAGCTTTCTTT CASSLEPSGTEAFF
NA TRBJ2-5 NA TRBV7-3 TGTGCCAGCAGCCAACAGGCCCAAGAGACCCAGTACTTC CASSQQAQETQYF
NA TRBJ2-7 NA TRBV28 TGTGCCACCCACCGCGGAAGCTCCTACGAGCAGTACTTC CATHRGSSYEQYF
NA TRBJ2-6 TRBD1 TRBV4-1 TGCGCCAGCAGCCCCGGACAGGGCCCTGGGGCCAACGTCCTGACTTTC CASSPGQGPGANVLTF
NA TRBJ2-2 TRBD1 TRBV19 TGTGCCAGTAGTGTGCAATCCGGGACAGCCAACACCGGGGAGCTGTTTTTT CASSVQSGTANTGELFF
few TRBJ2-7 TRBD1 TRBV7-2 TGTGCCAGCAGCCGGGACAGTCCTTACGAGCAGTACTTC CASSRDSPYEQYF
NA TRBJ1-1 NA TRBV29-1 TGCAGCGTTGAAGCCCCGGTAACAGGTAGGGCTTTCTTT CSVEAPVTGRAFF
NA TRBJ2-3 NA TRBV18 TGTGCCAGCTCACCAGACTGGCAAGATACGCAGTATTTT CASSPDWQDTQYF
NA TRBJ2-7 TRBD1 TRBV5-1 TGCGCCAGCAGCCTGGGACAGGGGGCCTATAGGGAGCAGTACTTC CASSLGQGAYREQYF
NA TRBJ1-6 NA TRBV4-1 TGCGCCAGCAGCCAAGATACGGGTTCACCCCTCCACTTT CASSQDTGSPLHF
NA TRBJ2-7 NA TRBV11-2 TGTGCCAGCAGCTTAGGGGACGGGAGCAGGGGCTACGAGCAGTACTTC CASSLGDGSRGYEQYF
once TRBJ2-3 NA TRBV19 TGTGCCAGTAGTTCCTGGGGGGACAGCGTGTTGGGCACAGATACGCAGTATTTT CASSSWGDSVLGTDTQYF
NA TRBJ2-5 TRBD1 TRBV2 TGTGCCAGCAAACGGGACAGGCCAACTCAAGAGACCCAGTACTTC CASKRDRPTQETQYF
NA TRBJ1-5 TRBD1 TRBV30 TGTGCCTGGAGCGCCGGGACAGGGAACGCGCTTCGGCAGCCCCAGCATTTT CAWSAGTGNALRQPQHF
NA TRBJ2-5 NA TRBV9 TGTGCCAGCAGCGTAGTTGGTCAGGGGGCGGGAGAGCAGTACTTC CASSVVGQGAGEQYF
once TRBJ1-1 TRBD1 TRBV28 TGTGCCAGCACCCCACAGGGGGTTGGAACTGAAGCTTTCTTC CASTPQGVGTEAFF
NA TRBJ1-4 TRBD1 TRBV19 TGTGCCAGTAGTATGGGACAGGGGTCGGATGAAAAACTGTTTTTT CASSMGQGSDEKLFF
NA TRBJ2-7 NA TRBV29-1 TGCAGCGTTGGTAGGGACTCCTACGAGCAGTACTTC CSVGRDSYEQYF
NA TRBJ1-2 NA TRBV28 TGTGCCAGCAGTCTCCGTTACCATGGCTACACCTTC CASSLRYHGYTF
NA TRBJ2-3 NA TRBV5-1 TGCGCCAGCAGCTTGGCCGGGGCGGGGTCTAGCACAGATACGCAGTATTTT CASSLAGAGSSTDTQYF
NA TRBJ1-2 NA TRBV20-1 TGCAGTGCTAGAGGCAGGGTTGGCTACACCTTC CSARGRVGYTF
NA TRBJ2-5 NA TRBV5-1 TGCGCCAGCAGCTTTCAGCCATCCCAAGAGACCCAGTACTTC CASSFQPSQETQYF
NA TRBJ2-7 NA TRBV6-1 TGTGCCAGCAGTGAAGACCGTGGGGGCGCCCCATGGTACGAGCAGTACTTC CASSEDRGGAPWYEQYF
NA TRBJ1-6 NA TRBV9 TGTGCCAGCAGCGTAGAGGGGAACTCACCTTCACCCCTCCACTTT CASSVEGNSPSPLHF
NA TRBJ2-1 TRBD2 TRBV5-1 TGCGCCAGCAGCTTGACTAGCGGGGGGGCCTACAATGAGCAGTTCTTC CASSLTSGGAYNEQFF
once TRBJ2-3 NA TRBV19 TGTGCCAGTTCCATACCGGGAGATACGCAGTATTTT CASSIPGDTQYF
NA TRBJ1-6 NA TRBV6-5 TGTGCCAGCAGTGCCACACGGGAGGATTCACCCCTCCACTTT CASSATREDSPLHF
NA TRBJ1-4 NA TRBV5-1 TGCGCCAGCAGTCTTGGGACTCTGACAGGAGAAAAACTGTTTTTT CASSLGTLTGEKLFF
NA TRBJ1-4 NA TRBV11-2 TGTGCCAGCAGCTTAGATTTCCCCGGCGGGGTAAATGAAAAACTGTTTTTT CASSLDFPGGVNEKLFF
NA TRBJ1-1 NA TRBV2 TGTGCCAGCACCCCCGTGGGGGGTGACACTGAAGCTTTCTTT CASTPVGGDTEAFF
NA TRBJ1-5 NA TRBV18 TGTGCCAGCTCACCCCAAGCGGGTAATCAGCCCCAGCATTTT CASSPQAGNQPQHF
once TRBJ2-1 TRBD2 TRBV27 TGTGCCAGCAGTTTGGGGCGGGGGTCCTACAATGAGCAGTTCTTC CASSLGRGSYNEQFF
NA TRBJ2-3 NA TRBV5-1 TGCGCCAGCAGCCCCTCCACAGATACGCAGTATTTT CASSPSTDTQYF
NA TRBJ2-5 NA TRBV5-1 TGCGCCAGCAGCCGAGGGGGGTTTGAGACCCAGTACTTC CASSRGGFETQYF
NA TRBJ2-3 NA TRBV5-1 TGCGCCAGCAGCTTGGGCATAGACACAGATACGCAGTATTTT CASSLGIDTDTQYF
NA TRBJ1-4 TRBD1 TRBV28 TGTGCCAGCAGTCCGGGGACAGGGGGCCTTAATGAAAAACTGTTTTTT CASSPGTGGLNEKLFF
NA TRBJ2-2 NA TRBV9 TGTGCCAGCAGCCCGGACTCGCGGGCCGGGGAGCTGTTTTTT CASSPDSRAGELFF
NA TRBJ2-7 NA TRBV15 TGTGCCACCAGCAGAGATCGCTTCTCCTCCGCAACCTACGAGCAGTACTTC CATSRDRFSSATYEQYF
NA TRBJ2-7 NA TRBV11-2 TGTGCCAGCAGCTCCGTCTCCAGCTACGAGCAGTACTTC CASSSVSSYEQYF
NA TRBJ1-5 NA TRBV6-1 TGTGCCAGCAGTGATTCGGCAGGGTATCAGCCCCAGCATTTT CASSDSAGYQPQHF
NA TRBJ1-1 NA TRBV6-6 TGTGCCAGCAGTTACTCGAATTGGCCTTTAGCTTTCTTT CASSYSNWPLAFF
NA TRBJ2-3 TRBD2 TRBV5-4 TGTGCCAGCAGCATACCGACTAGCGGGGGCCCCACAGATACGCAGTATTTT CASSIPTSGGPTDTQYF
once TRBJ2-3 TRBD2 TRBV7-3 TGTGCCAGCAGCTTTGCGGGGGGGGCCACAGATACGCAGTATTTT CASSFAGGATDTQYF